A selection of T cell receptor beta chains follows, all from one sample in a study of blood T cell repertoires in COVID-19. Libraries were prepared by immunoSEQ multiplex PCR; TCRdb keeps only in-frame clonotypes and omits some of them. The sample has about 360,000 clones; around nine tenths are singletons. Source material: peripheral blood. Receptors were obtained from a human donor in a cohort sampled during active COVID-19. CDR3s include the opening cysteine and the closing phenylalanine or tryptophan. The D gene is left open where the match is weak. Only some rows state a clone size, as once, few, many or a class for expanded clones.

abundance	j_gene	d_gene	v_gene	CDR3aa	CDR3nt
.	TRBJ1-1	TRBD1	TRBV19	CASSISGQGAPNTEAFF	TGTGCCAGTAGTATTTCGGGGCAGGGGGCGCCGAACACTGAAGCTTTCTTT
few	TRBJ1-1	.	TRBV5-1	CASSLGANTEAFF	TGCGCCAGCAGCTTGGGAGCGAACACTGAAGCTTTCTTT
.	TRBJ1-3	.	TRBV11-2	CASSLQGRQGNTIYF	TGTGCCAGCAGCTTACAGGGTCGACAAGGAAACACCATATATTTT
.	TRBJ2-5	.	TRBV7-9	CASSLSGETQYF	TGTGCCAGCAGCTTATCGGGGGAGACCCAGTACTTC
.	TRBJ1-2	.	TRBV5-5	CASSPGTSTHAGYGYTF	TGTGCCAGCAGCCCCGGGACATCAACACACGCAGGCTATGGCTACACCTTC
once	TRBJ2-7	TRBD2	TRBV19	CASSPGTSGRAPGSYEQYF	TGTGCCAGTAGTCCCGGGACTAGCGGGAGGGCCCCTGGTTCCTACGAGCAGTACTTC
.	TRBJ1-3	TRBD1	TRBV7-6	CASSSQQGAEGNTIYF	TGTGCCAGCAGCTCGCAACAGGGGGCAGAAGGAAACACCATATATTTT
.	TRBJ1-2	.	TRBV7-2	CASSPPGDFLNYGYTF	TGTGCCAGCAGCCCTCCCGGGGACTTTCTTAACTATGGCTACACCTTC
.	TRBJ2-2	.	TRBV25-1	CASRSGAAGELFF	TGTGCCAGCAGATCAGGGGCGGCCGGGGAGCTGTTTTTT
.	TRBJ2-2	.	TRBV21-1	CASSKEGRDRWARF	TGTGCCAGCAGCAAAGAAGGTCGGGACAGGTGGGCCCGATTT
.	TRBJ1-1	TRBD1	TRBV28	CASSRDRGIMNTEAFF	TGTGCCAGCAGTCGGGACAGGGGGATCATGAACACTGAAGCTTTCTTT
.	TRBJ2-1	.	TRBV2	CASSGGPGEQFF	TGTGCCAGCAGTGGGGGGCCAGGTGAGCAGTTCTTC
.	TRBJ2-5	.	TRBV7-8	CASSLRRVPYRETQYF	TGTGCCAGCAGCTTACGGCGGGTCCCGTACCGAGAGACCCAGTACTTC
.	TRBJ2-1	TRBD2	TRBV19	CASSTYAGGSYNEQFF	TGTGCCAGTAGCACCTACGCGGGGGGCTCCTACAATGAGCAGTTCTTC
.	TRBJ1-2	.	TRBV11-2	CASSPTGLPSGYTF	TGTGCCAGCAGCCCTACAGGGCTCCCTTCGGGCTACACCTTC
.	TRBJ2-1	TRBD2	TRBV29-1	CSARLAGYNEQFF	TGCAGCGCACGACTAGCGGGATACAATGAGCAGTTCTTC
.	TRBJ2-7	.	TRBV4-1	CASSQALAEEQYF	TGCGCCAGCAGCCAAGCCCTTGCGGAGGAGCAGTACTTC
.	TRBJ1-2	.	TRBV7-9	CASSLGVDYGYTF	TGTGCCAGCAGCTTAGGCGTTGACTATGGCTACACCTTC
.	TRBJ2-1	.	TRBV6-5	CASSSSRGVHYNEQFF	TGTGCCAGCAGTTCCAGTCGGGGAGTACACTACAATGAGCAGTTCTTC
.	TRBJ1-6	.	TRBV7-9	CASSSRQNAYNSPLHF	TGTGCCAGCAGCAGTAGACAGAACGCCTATAATTCACCCCTCCACTTT
.	TRBJ2-5	TRBD2	TRBV30	CAWTGLAGVGETQYF	TGTGCCTGGACGGGACTAGCGGGAGTAGGAGAGACCCAGTACTTC
.	TRBJ2-7	TRBD2	TRBV27	CASSLTGLREGWYEQYF	TGTGCCAGCAGTTTAACGGGCCTTAGGGAGGGATGGTACGAGCAGTACTTC
.	TRBJ1-1	.	TRBV29-1	CSVIAPPSSVFF	TGCAGCGTCATAGCACCGCCCTCATCGGTTTTCTTT
.	TRBJ2-2	TRBD1	TRBV29-1	CSAGTAGTGELFF	TGCAGCGCCGGGACAGCTGGAACCGGGGAGCTGTTTTTT
.	TRBJ2-5	TRBD1	TRBV20-1	CSASPSAPGQGLETQYF	TGCAGTGCTAGTCCATCAGCTCCGGGACAGGGGTTGGAGACCCAGTACTTC
few	TRBJ1-6	TRBD1	TRBV7-6	CASSFRGRRRNSPLHF	TGTGCCAGCAGCTTCAGGGGGCGCAGGAGAAATTCACCCCTCCACTTT
.	TRBJ2-2	.	TRBV19	CASRSIPVDTGELFF	TGTGCCAGTAGATCGATTCCGGTAGACACCGGGGAGCTGTTTTTT
.	TRBJ1-3	.	TRBV5-5	CASSLIGSASSGNTIYF	TGTGCCAGCAGCTTGATCGGCAGCGCGTCCTCTGGAAACACCATATATTTT
.	TRBJ2-5	TRBD2	TRBV2	CASSQRTSGSGQYF	TGTGCCAGCAGTCAAAGGACTAGCGGGAGCGGCCAGTACTTC
.	TRBJ2-6	TRBD1	TRBV30	CAFGRRDRVPVLTF	TGTGCCTTTGGCCGCCGGGACAGGGTCCCCGTCCTGACTTTC
.	TRBJ2-5	.	TRBV6-1	CASSEYWGDETQYF	TGTGCCAGCAGTGAATATTGGGGAGACGAGACCCAGTACTTC
.	TRBJ1-5	TRBD1	TRBV7-2	CASSPTGQGRNQPQHF	TGTGCCAGCAGCCCTACGGGACAGGGGAGGAATCAGCCCCAGCATTTT
many	TRBJ1-2	TRBD1	TRBV6-1	CASSDFRFRTGSTRGYTF	TGTGCCAGCAGTGATTTCCGATTCCGGACAGGGTCAACCCGGGGCTACACCTTC
.	TRBJ2-7	.	TRBV14	CASSQDWWSGRIYEQYF	TGTGCCAGCAGCCAAGACTGGTGGAGCGGAAGAATTTACGAGCAGTACTTC
.	TRBJ2-3	.	TRBV29-1	CSVGTAITDTQYF	TGCAGCGTTGGGACAGCGATTACAGATACGCAGTATTTT
.	TRBJ2-2	.	TRBV3-1/TRBV3-2	CASSPRLSLTGELFF	TGTGCCAGCAGCCCAAGACTATCCCTCACCGGGGAGCTGTTTTTT
.	TRBJ2-7	.	TRBV5-1	CASSLGSQNEQYF	TGCGCCAGCAGCTTGGGTAGCCAGAACGAGCAGTACTTC
.	TRBJ2-6	.	TRBV30	CAWTTAGANVLTF	TGTGCCTGGACCACAGCTGGGGCCAACGTCCTGACTTTC
.	TRBJ2-7	.	TRBV2	CASSERLGGPHEQYF	TGTGCCAGCAGTGAACGTTTGGGGGGGCCCCACGAGCAGTACTTC
.	TRBJ2-3	.	TRBV4-1	CASSQWLASTDTQYF	TGCGCCAGCAGCCAATGGCTAGCTAGCACAGATACGCAGTATTTT
.	TRBJ2-7	TRBD1	TRBV28	CASTSQGTAGREQYF	TGTGCCAGCACCTCACAGGGGACAGCAGGCCGCGAGCAGTACTTC
.	TRBJ2-5	.	TRBV3-1/TRBV3-2	CASSQVRQGQETQYF	TGTGCCAGCAGCCAAGTTAGGCAGGGCCAAGAGACCCAGTACTTC
.	TRBJ2-7	TRBD2	TRBV7-9	CASSFGLATYEQYF	TGTGCCAGCAGCTTTGGACTAGCGACCTACGAGCAGTACTTC
.	TRBJ2-3	TRBD2	TRBV6-5	CASSYIAGALDTQYF	TGTGCCAGCAGTTACATAGCGGGAGCCTTGGATACGCAGTATTTT
.	TRBJ2-2	.	TRBV27	CASSLGIGGTGELFF	TGTGCCAGCAGTTTAGGGATAGGGGGAACCGGGGAGCTGTTTTTT
.	TRBJ2-1	TRBD2	TRBV9	CASSVGGRALGNEQFF	TGTGCCAGCAGCGTAGGGGGGAGGGCCTTGGGGAATGAGCAGTTCTTC
.	TRBJ1-2	TRBD1	TRBV6-6	CASSTLPTGERGYTF	TGTGCCAGCAGTACCTTACCCACAGGGGAACGGGGCTACACCTTC
.	TRBJ1-5	TRBD1	TRBV5-3	CAKCSGGRQPQHF	TGTGCCAAATGTTCAGGGGGCAGGCAGCCCCAGCATTTT
.	TRBJ1-2	.	TRBV7-2	CASSLGGELHGYTF	TGTGCCAGCAGCTTAGGTGGGGAGTTACATGGCTACACCTTC
.	TRBJ2-7	TRBD1	TRBV15	CATSRDPGQITEQYF	TGTGCCACCAGCAGAGATCCGGGACAGATAACCGAGCAGTACTTC
.	TRBJ2-1	.	TRBV5-5	CASSLGPAAGEQFF	TGTGCCAGCAGCTTAGGCCCCGCGGCGGGTGAGCAGTTCTTC
.	TRBJ2-1	.	TRBV3-1/TRBV3-2	CASSQDLQVGPFF	TGTGCCAGCAGCCAAGACCTCCAGGTTGGTCCGTTCTTC